The entry below gives a single T cell receptor beta chain sequence along with its context. The antigen is not known. This sample was taken from a study of tumor-infiltrating lymphocytes in glioblastoma multiforme. TCRB libraries came from RNA via three nested multiplex PCR rounds. No unique molecular identifiers were described for these TCRB libraries. TCRdb used MiXCR to reprocess the multiplex PCR reads, holding one entry per CDR3 protein. The sample yields approximately 9,300 distinct CDR3 sequences, 67% seen once. CDR3 length equals 14 residues. V was clipped by 5 bases and J by 2 bases; unmatched bases: 3. Whole-study results and caveats: The T cells in this sample were not sorted into functional subsets. Unequal TCR RNA per T cell might skew measured clone sizes. The TCR and somatic mutation analysis included just one glioblastoma patient.

This TCR came from a male donor with glioblastoma. The V and J genes are TRBV12-3 or TRBV12-4 and TRBJ2-5, with 9 bases identical to TRBD1. The sequenced sample was brain tumor tissue. The CDR3 region is CASSKGQGQETQYF. The CDR3 nucleotides are TGTGCCAGCAGTAAGGGACAGGGTCAAGAGACCCAGTACTTC.